This T cell receptor beta chain derives from a study of blood T cell repertoires in COVID-19 (TCRdb year 2020). General notes on the study: Collaborator samples came from the United States, Italy and Spain and covered acute and convalescent phases of COVID-19. The prospective study material was composed of cDNA or gDNA derived from T cells, B-cell-depleted T cells, or PBMCs. Subjects who had been exposed to COVID-19, were actively infected with it, or had recovered from it provided the deeply sampled blood TCRbeta repertoires that made up the dataset. The repertoires were released in a freely available public database intended as a resource for research on the immune response to SARS-CoV-2. The samples were drawn from the first 160 participants of the ongoing ImmuneRACE study and from 1,254 subjects provided by 6 global collaborators. Nearly every sample came with metadata listing a de-identified subject ID, COVID-19 status, age in years and sex. Where HLA class I and class II types were available, the types were taken from metadata supplied by the sample provider, not from assay-based typing.

Details on this clone: The antigen this receptor binds is unknown. Qualities for individual bases were not recorded, and no much larger clone is one base off.

Collaborating institutions collected whole blood in K2EDTA tubes following their own protocols. For TCRbeta analysis, collaborator samples were shipped as frozen whole blood, as isolated PBMCs, or as DNA extracted from either sample type. Trimming removed 1 base from V and 4 bases from J, leaving 7 bases between the germline ends. The germline V gene gives CDR1 as SGHTA and CDR2 as FQGNSA. Inclusive of the bounding cysteine and phenylalanine, the CDR3 is 14 residues long. CDR3 DNA is the only sequence kept; it has 42 bases, read in frame from the first base. The immunoSEQ Assay, a bias-controlled multiplex PCR, was used to amplify TCRbeta CDR3 regions from genomic DNA. The published analysis was carried out like this. The number of nucleated cells in each sample was estimated by amplification of reference gene primers within the assay. Sequence reads were collapsed and filtered to measure the absolute abundance of every unique TCRbeta CDR3 rearrangement. For each sample, productive Simpson clonality was calculated by taking the square root of Simpson's diversity index across productive rearrangements. Imported from immuneACCESS, the table was reduced by TCRdb to in-frame sequences with V and J called. These copies leave out some clones; in studies compared against another copy, an unresolved V gene accounts for under half, and the cause of the remainder is not known. The D gene and trimming were derived from the DNA, and the V and J assignments and clone size from that table. Present in this sample are some 45,000 clones, roughly 90% of which were seen just once. The leading ten clones occupy 13% to 15% of the sample.

General conclusions and limits of the study: How much clinical and demographic metadata was included differed by source and by participant, and the metadata was provided uncurated.

Source material: peripheral blood. The rearrangement combines TRBV7-2 with TRBJ1-4; no D gene can be assigned with confidence. The TCR sequence derives from a human donor in a cohort sampled during active COVID-19. Here the CDR3 is given as CASSLGQNNEKLFF. The DNA sequence reads TGTGCCAGCAGCTTAGGACAAAATAATGAAAAACTGTTTTTT.